Given below is one T cell receptor (beta chain) in context. Then a second PCR, running about 6 to 12 cycles, was carried out with a sample-barcoded 5' primer and a J-beta primer mix. TCRdb re-derived calls from the 5' RACE reads in MiXCR, one entry per CDR3 protein. Among 890,000 or so distinct CDR3 sequences listed, roughly 60% were seen once. The entry originates in a study of blood T cells in healthy people across ages. The V gene's germline CDR1 is DFQATT and CDR2 SNEGSKA (reference sequence). The CDR3 sequence is 15 residues long. The trim removed 5 bases at V and 0 bases at J, leaving 7 bases unmatched.

This clonotype originated in a man between 25 and 39 years old in good health. V gene TRBV20-1 combines with J gene TRBJ1-2, with TRBD1 identical over 9 bases. The specimen sequenced was blood. The CDR3 nucleotides read TGCAGTGCTCCCTCCACAGGGGGCCCTAACTATGGCTACACCTTC. Protein: CSAPSTGGPNYGYTF.